The clone carrying this T cell receptor (beta chain) has only a few counts. Its cognate antigen is unknown. Amplification targeted TCR beta CDR3 regions from RNA transcripts. Researchers ran a first-round RT-PCR on the TCR CDR3 using the HTBI primer set. Each CDR3 protein gets one entry after TCRdb re-called the multiplex PCR reads with MiXCR. There are about 380,000 distinct CDR3 sequences in the sample; around 18% occur only once, and roughly two fifths lies in the top ten. Germline assignment: CDR1 KGHSH and CDR2 LQKENI. This CDR3 is 17 amino acids long. V was clipped by 0 bases and J by 2 bases, with 16 bases between them. PBMCs were derived from about 10 ml fresh peripheral blood. This entry is derived from a study of T cells in Graves' hyperthyroidism and ophthalmopathy. General study results and limits: In blood, most of the thyroid clonotypes expanded above 0.001 were also present. In the analysis, a 13 V-J model separated ophthalmopathy from stable hyperthyroidism.

The chain recombines TRBV18 with TRBJ2-5; tentatively, D is TRBD1 or TRBD2 (6 bases each). Source material: blood. This TCR came from a man between 18 and 29 years old with Graves' ophthalmopathy. CDR3 coding DNA: TGTGCCAGCTCACCACCCGGGGGCGGAGGCCGACAAGAGACCCAGTACTTC. Amino acids: CASSPPGGGGRQETQYF.